These 13 T cell receptor beta chains were sequenced from one sample in a study of T cells expressing NK-cell markers. Following a re-call of the 5' RACE reads, TCRdb has one entry per CDR3 protein and lacks DNA. There are 120,000 to 150,000 distinct CDR3 sequences in the sample, with more than 10% held by the top ten. Sample: blood T cells: a sorted CD56 or NKG2C T cell subset, CD4+ or CD8+ T cells, or bulk PBMC T cells (not recorded which). These receptors were collected from a young man in good health.

CDR3 residues: CASSDGWGSYEQYF. This chain joins TRBV5-4 and TRBJ2-7. This CDR3 region has 14 residues. Germline values: CDR1 SGHNT, CDR2 YYREEE (reference sequence).

The chain carries TRBV19 and TRBJ2-1; the TCRdb call, TRBD2, lacks DNA for checking. Germline V gene sequence: CDR1 LNHDA, CDR2 SQIVND (reference sequence). This CDR3 is 15 amino acids long. The CDR3 is CASSILAGPNNEQFF.

This chain joins TRBV6-5 and TRBJ2-2; TCRdb lists TRBD2, though no DNA is available to test this call. This CDR3 has 17 residues. CDR1 and CDR2 (germline): MNHEY, SVGAGI. This chain's CDR3 is CASSYTDGLAKDGELFF.

V is TRBV9 and J is TRBJ2-1; absent DNA, TCRdb's TRBD2 call cannot be checked. This CDR3 spans 15 amino acids. The germline V gene has CDR1 SGDLS and CDR2 YYNGEE. CDR3: CASSGTSGVDNEQFF.

The chain links TRBV19 to TRBJ2-1; without DNA, the TCRdb call of TRBD1 cannot be checked. The CDR3 spans 15 residues. The V gene's germline CDR1 is LNHDA and CDR2 SQIVND (reference sequence). The CDR3 spells CASTGDSPFYNEQFF.

This chain links TRBV7-3 with TRBJ2-7; TCRdb selects TRBD2, and the lack of DNA leaves this call unchecked. Germline CDR1 is SGHTA and CDR2 is FQGTGA. The length of the CDR3 is 15 residues. CDR3 loop: CASSLLAGHANEQYF. Looking up the rest from reference TRBV7-3 and TRBJ2-7 gives the full variable domain: GAGVSQTPSNKVTEKGKYVELRCDPISGHTALYWYRQSLGQGPEFLIYFQGTGAADDSGLPNDRFFAVRPEGSVSTLKIQRTERGDSAVYLCASSLLAGHANEQYFGPGTRLTVT.

This chain connects TRBV5-6 to TRBJ2-1; the TRBD2 assignment by TCRdb is unverifiable without DNA. The V gene's germline CDR1 is SGHDT and CDR2 YYEEEE. This CDR3 comprises 16 residues. The CDR3 here is CASSLAGGLASNEQFF.

The genes are TRBV10-3 and TRBJ2-7; TCRdb selects TRBD2, and the lack of DNA leaves this call unchecked. CDR3 length equals 12 residues. Germline V gives CDR1 ENHRY, CDR2 SYGVKD. The CDR3 sequence: CAITRDRGEQYF.

The chain recombines TRBV6-5 with TRBJ1-1. Germline assignment: CDR1 MNHEY and CDR2 SVGAGI. The CDR3 runs to 15 residues. The CDR3 sequence: CASRIFGRAGTEAFF.

V is TRBV15 and J is TRBJ2-7. CDR3 size: 16 residues. Germline V gene sequence: CDR1 LNHNV, CDR2 YYDKDF (reference sequence). CDR3 amino acids: CATSPKGAGASYEQYF. The full variable domain, rest sourced from reference TRBV15 and TRBJ2-7, is DAMVIQNPRYQVTQFGKPVTLSCSQTLNHNVMYWYQQKSSQAPKLLFHYYDKDFNNEADTPDNFQSRRPNTSFCFLDIRSPGLGDTAMYLCATSPKGAGASYEQYFGPGTRLTVT.

The chain links TRBV2 to TRBJ2-1; the D call of TRBD2 rests on TCRdb alone, since no DNA is present to check it. CDR1 SNHLY and CDR2 FYNNEI come from the germline V gene. The length of the CDR3 is 15 residues. This CDR3 reads CASLRESSSYNEQFF.

The rearrangement joins TRBV30 to TRBJ2-3; lacking DNA, the TRBD2 call made by TCRdb goes unchecked. Germline lookup yields CDR1 GTSNPN and CDR2 SVGIG (reference sequence). This CDR3 is 13 amino acids long. This CDR3 is CAWGAGGPDTQYF.

The rearrangement links TRBV18 to TRBJ2-1. Per the germline V gene, CDR1 is KGHSH and CDR2 is LQKENI. This CDR3 comprises 15 residues. CDR3 sequence reads: CASSTSGVAYNEQFF. Based on the CDR3 plus reference TRBV18 and TRBJ2-1, the full variable domain is NAGVMQNPRHLVRRRGQEARLRCSPMKGHSHVYWYRQLPEEGLKFMVYLQKENIIDESGMPKERFSAEFPKEGPSILRIQQVVRGDSAAYFCASSTSGVAYNEQFFGPGTRLTVL.